Sequencing of this TCR beta chain was carried out in a study of identifying expanded T cells in peripheral blood. Findings and caveats of the study: Over approximately two and four weeks, about 15 and 19 clones changed, versus approximately 1.1 between replicates. Approximately two-week clone count variance significantly increased as total template count grew.

Remarks on this clone: Its antigen is not identified.

Trimming took 5 bases from V and 6 from J, leaving 16 bases between them. Germline-derived CDR1 and CDR2 are SGHNT and YENEEA. This CDR3 has 15 residues. Generated by immunoSEQ multiplex PCR, the TCRdb table keeps only in-frame clones and is missing some. This table holds approximately 75,000 clones, 75% to 90% found once. Sequencing used blood. This clonotype was obtained from a person aged 18 to 75 in good health. The chain links TRBV11-3 to TRBJ2-2, with a possible D match to TRBD2 (6 bases). Written as DNA, the CDR3 is TGTGCCAGCAGCCCCGGGGCGGGGTTGGCCGGGGAGCTGTTTTTT. This encodes CASSPGAGLAGELFF.